This paragraph reports one TCR beta chain. V gave up 6 bases and J gave up 5 bases, with 15 bases separating them. From germline, CDR1 is LNHDA and CDR2 SQIVND (reference sequence). This CDR3 comprises 14 residues. The sample originates from a study of blood T cell repertoires in COVID-19. Sequencing was performed with immunoSEQ multiplex PCR; in TCRdb, only in-frame clones are kept and a portion is missing. The repertoire holds 100,000 or so clones, with about 93% as singletons. The sample was peripheral blood. The V gene is TRBV19, the J gene TRBJ2-3, with TRBD1 as a possible D gene (7 bases). The origin of this receptor is a woman aged 45-65 years in a cohort sampled during active COVID-19. This CDR3 reads CASSRGTARDTQYF. The CDR3, as DNA: TGTGCCAGTAGCCGGGGGACAGCCAGAGATACGCAGTATTTT. Combining the CDR3 with reference TRBV19 and TRBJ2-3 gives the whole variable domain DGGITQSPKYLFRKEGQNVTLSCEQNLNHDAMYWYRQDPGQGLRLIYYSQIVNDFQKGDIAEGYSVSREKKESFPLTVTSAQKNPTAFYLCASSRGTARDTQYFGPGTRLTVL.